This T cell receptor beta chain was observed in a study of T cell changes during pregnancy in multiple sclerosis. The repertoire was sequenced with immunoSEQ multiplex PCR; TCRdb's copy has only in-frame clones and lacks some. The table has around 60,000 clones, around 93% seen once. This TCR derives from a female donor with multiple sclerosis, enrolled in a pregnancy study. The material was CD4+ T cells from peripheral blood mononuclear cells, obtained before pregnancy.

The CDR3 DNA reads TGCGCCAGCAGCCCGGGACTTGGTACGGAGCAGTACTTC. Its translation is CASSPGLGTEQYF. V usage is TRBV5-1 and J usage is TRBJ2-7; D possibly corresponds to TRBD2 (6 bases). Deletions cut 4 bases from V and 7 bases from J, with 15 bases between. The CDR3 has 13 residues. The germline V gene has CDR1 SGHRS and CDR2 YFSETQ.